The subject of this entry is one T cell receptor beta chain. Per the original methods: Estimates of nucleated cell counts were drawn from the amplification of reference gene primers. The protocol was immunoSEQ multiplex PCR, while the TCRdb copy is restricted to in-frame clones and leaves out a portion. The V and J calls and clone size are taken from that table; D and trimming were inferred from the DNA. The table has fewer than 300,000 clones, 70% to 90% seen once. The data are from a study of blood T cell repertoires in COVID-19. Study-wide background: The study drew acute and convalescent COVID-19 samples from the United States, Italy and Spain. Nucleic acid was either cDNA or gDNA, and it came from T cells, B-cell-depleted T cells, or PBMCs.

The J segment lost 0 bases and the V segment lost 4 bases, leaving 5 bases of the junction unmatched. CDR1 is SGHRS, CDR2 YFSETQ, per germline. There are 16 residues in the CDR3. The sample consisted of peripheral blood. The V gene is TRBV5-1, the J gene TRBJ1-1, with TRBD1 matching 11 bases. The TCR originated in a woman aged 35 to 49 who had recovered from COVID-19. CDR3 DNA: TGCGCCAGCAGCCCGGACAGGGGGCTCATGAACACTGAAGCTTTCTTT. Its protein product is CASSPDRGLMNTEAFF.